This T cell receptor (beta chain) emerged from a study of blood T cells in healthy people across ages. Primers used in a second PCR of about 6 to 11 cycles were a sample-barcoded 5' primer and a J-beta primer mix. In TCRdb, the 5' RACE reads were re-called with MiXCR into one record per CDR3 protein. The sample lists 700,000 or so distinct CDR3 sequences, around 43% seen once, with about 30% in the top ten. The study recruited healthy Caucasian donors from Russia who were aged about 6 to 90. This clonotype has just a few counts. Sequenced material: blood. This TCR derives from an elderly man in good health.

The CDR3 DNA follows: TGTGCCAGCAGCTTATTTATCAGGGGAGCGTCAACTAATGAAAAACTGTTTTTT. Its protein is CASSLFIRGASTNEKLFF. This chain links TRBV7-8 with TRBJ1-4; perhaps TRBD1 as D (6 bases). The CDR3 has 18 residues. V lost 2 bases, J lost 0 bases, and 16 bases lay in between. Germline CDR1 is SGHVS and CDR2 is FQNEAQ.